This TCR beta chain was documented in a study of T cells in Graves' hyperthyroidism and ophthalmopathy. In germline, CDR1 is LNHDA, CDR2 SQIVND (reference sequence). The CDR3 runs 13 residues. Germline trimming cut 8 bases from V and 7 bases from J; bases unmatched to any gene: 5. Amplification yielded TCR beta CDR3 regions, with RNA transcripts as the source. The primer set for the first-round RT-PCR of the TCR CDR3 was HTBI. TCRdb reprocessed the multiplex PCR reads via MiXCR and lists one record per CDR3 protein. Among 690,000 or so distinct CDR3 sequences listed, about 19% were seen once. About this clonotype itself: What it binds is unknown.

The study's findings and limits: Within blood appeared most thyroid clonotypes that had expanded above 0.001.

The sequenced sample consisted of blood. The receptor was isolated from a woman aged 45-59 years with Graves' hyperthyroidism that later progressed to Graves' ophthalmopathy. The chain has TRBV19 and TRBJ1-4; the match to TRBD1 covers 9 bases. CDR3 residues: CASGLDRGEKLFF. CDR3 DNA sequence: TGTGCCAGTGGACTGGACAGGGGTGAAAAACTGTTTTTT.